This T cell receptor beta chain was profiled in a study of blood T cell repertoires in COVID-19. Study context: The United States, Italy and Spain provided the acute and convalescent COVID-19 samples. Sample material is recorded as cDNA or gDNA derived from T cells, B-cell-depleted T cells, or PBMCs.

Germline V gene sequence: CDR1 SGHAT, CDR2 FQNNGV. V was pared by 3 bases and J by 4 bases, with 14 bases of the junction left unmatched. This CDR3 has 18 residues. The data were produced by immunoSEQ multiplex PCR, yet TCRdb's version contains in-frame clones alone and is incomplete. Found here are 150,000 or so clones, 75% to 85% of them singletons; the top ten hold over 10%. This TCR derives from a man aged 55 to 70 with active or convalescent COVID-19. The rearrangement links TRBV11-2 to TRBJ2-2; the match to TRBD2 covers 7 bases. The sequenced material came from peripheral blood. DNA for the CDR3: TGTGCCAGCAGCTTGGCCCCAACAGCGGGAATGAGCACCGGGGAGCTGTTTTTT. It yields the protein CASSLAPTAGMSTGELFF.